This T cell receptor (beta chain) was found in a study of cytotoxic CD8 clonotypes in ibrutinib-treated CLL. Sequencing sought depths of 1 in 200,000 to 1 in 1 million T cells. Produced via immunoSEQ multiplex PCR; TCRdb's table is partial and in-frame only. The repertoire holds 130,000 or so clones, approximately 85% seen once, with about 1.9% in the top ten. The V gene's germline CDR1 is MNHEY and CDR2 SMNVEV (reference sequence). Trimming removed 5 bases from V and 13 bases from J, with 30 bases in between. This CDR3 region has 18 residues. The chain employs TRBV27 and TRBJ1-6, with a possible D match to TRBD1 (6 bases). The sequence came from a human donor with chronic lymphocytic leukemia. The sequencing used PBMCs, collected after 24 months of ibrutinib treatment. CDR3 sequence: CASSPSTLRPGHLSPLHF. The CDR3 DNA is TGTGCCAGCAGTCCCTCGACGCTCCGACCGGGACACCTTTCCCCCCTCCACTTT.